Only a few counts were recorded for the clone carrying this TCR beta chain. Its specificity is not known. Germline assignment: CDR1 SEHNR and CDR2 FQNEAQ (reference sequence). This CDR3 comprises 16 residues. Trimming cost V 2 bases and J 0 bases; bases outside gene matches: 7. The source of the sample is a study of cytomegalovirus exposure and HLA in healthy donors. Study-level results: Rare TCR sequences dominated, though some public TCRs recurred in many donors. A missense DCLRE1C variant was associated with V- and J-gene trimming of TCR beta chains in a later analysis, and an independent cohort replicated the association.

In the PCR, 60 Vbeta and 13 Jbeta primers were used. Using immunoSEQ multiplex PCR, the repertoire was profiled, and TCRdb retains in-frame clones only, with some absent. Here the sample spans about 140,000 clones, around 80% being singletons. This chain joins TRBV7-9 and TRBJ2-7; 7 bases match TRBD2. The sequence derives from a man aged 30 to 45 in good health. Sequencing was done on a sample of PBMCs. CDR3 sequence: CASSLYASGPSYEQYF. CDR3 coding DNA: TGTGCCAGCAGCTTATACGCTAGCGGCCCCTCCTACGAGCAGTACTTC.